This T cell receptor (beta chain) was identified in a study of blood T cell repertoires in COVID-19. Study as a whole: Spain, Italy and the United States supplied samples that represented acute and convalescent COVID-19. Sample material is recorded as cDNA or gDNA derived from T cells, B-cell-depleted T cells, or PBMCs.

The CDR3 runs 18 residues. With 1 base clipped from V and 6 bases from J, the junction kept 9 bases outside the gene matches. Germline CDR1 reads WSHSY; CDR2 reads SAAADI. Authors' methods: The assay estimated nucleated cells by amplifying reference gene primers. Profiling relied on immunoSEQ multiplex PCR, and the TCRdb table lists in-frame clones only, not all of them. That table furnishes V, J and clone size, whereas the DNA furnished D and trimming. The sample lists around 250,000 clones; approximately 82% were seen once. The sample taken for sequencing was peripheral blood. The receptor's source is a man aged 25 to 45 who had recovered from COVID-19. This chain links TRBV10-2 with TRBJ2-3; 14 nucleotides line up with TRBD2. CDR3 in amino acids: CASSEFLRLAGGADTQYF. The DNA of the CDR3 is TGCGCCAGCAGTGAGTTCCTCCGACTAGCGGGGGGGGCGGATACGCAGTATTTT.